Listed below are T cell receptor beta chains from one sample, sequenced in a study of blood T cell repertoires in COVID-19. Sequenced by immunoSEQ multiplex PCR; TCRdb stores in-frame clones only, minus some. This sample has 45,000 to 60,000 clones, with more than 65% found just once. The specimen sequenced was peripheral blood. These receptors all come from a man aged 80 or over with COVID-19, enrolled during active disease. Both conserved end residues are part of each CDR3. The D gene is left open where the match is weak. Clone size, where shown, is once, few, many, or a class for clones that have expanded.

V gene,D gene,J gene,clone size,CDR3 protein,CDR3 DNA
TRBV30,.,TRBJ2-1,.,CAWRDSPLGEQFF,TGTGCCTGGAGGGACTCCCCTTTGGGTGAGCAGTTCTTC
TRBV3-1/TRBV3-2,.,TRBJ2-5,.,CASSQDVGTPDRRETQYF,TGTGCCAGCAGCCAAGATGTCGGGACTCCCGATAGGCGTGAGACCCAGTACTTC
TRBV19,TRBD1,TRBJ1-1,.,CASSIDRDSEAFF,TGTGCCAGTAGTATAGACCGGGACAGTGAAGCTTTCTTT
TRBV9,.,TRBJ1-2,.,CASSESLLQGTYGYTF,TGTGCCAGCAGCGAAAGCTTACTCCAGGGTACCTATGGCTACACCTTC
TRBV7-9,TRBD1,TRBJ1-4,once,CASSFGQGGHEKLFF,TGTGCCAGCAGCTTTGGACAGGGCGGGCATGAAAAACTGTTTTTT
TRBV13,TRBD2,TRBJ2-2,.,CASIDRGGPNTGELFF,TGTGCCAGCATTGACCGGGGGGGGCCGAACACCGGGGAGCTGTTTTTT
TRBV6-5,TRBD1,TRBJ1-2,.,CASSYSLGTGYYGYTF,TGTGCCAGCAGTTACTCGCTCGGGACAGGCTACTATGGCTACACCTTC
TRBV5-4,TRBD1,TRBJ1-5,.,CASSAGTALNQPQHF,TGTGCCAGCAGCGCCGGGACAGCACTCAATCAGCCCCAGCATTTT
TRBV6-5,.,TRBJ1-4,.,CASTFSHNEKLFF,TGTGCCAGCACGTTCAGTCATAATGAAAAACTGTTTTTT
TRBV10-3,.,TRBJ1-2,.,CAISESSREHGYTF,TGTGCCATCAGTGAGTCGAGCAGGGAACATGGCTACACCTTC
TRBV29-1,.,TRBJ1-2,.,CSVDQQASYGYTF,TGCAGCGTTGATCAACAGGCCTCCTATGGCTACACCTTC
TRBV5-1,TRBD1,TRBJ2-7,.,CASSLGGQGSYEQYF,TGCGCCAGCAGCTTGGGGGGACAGGGCTCCTACGAGCAGTACTTC
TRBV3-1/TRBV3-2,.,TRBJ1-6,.,CASSQSRDSPLHF,TGTGCCAGCAGCCAAAGCAGGGATTCACCCCTCCACTTT
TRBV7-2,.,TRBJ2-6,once,CASSIPRSGANVLTF,TGTGCCAGCAGCATCCCCCGCTCTGGGGCCAACGTCCTGACTTTC
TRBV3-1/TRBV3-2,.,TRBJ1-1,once,CASSQPDRNTEAFF,TGTGCCAGCAGCCAGCCCGACAGGAACACTGAAGCTTTCTTT
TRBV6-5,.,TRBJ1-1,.,CASSWAGSMNTEAFF,TGTGCCAGCAGCTGGGCCGGCAGCATGAACACTGAAGCTTTCTTT
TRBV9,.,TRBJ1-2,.,CASSVDVTASNYGYTF,TGTGCCAGCAGCGTTGATGTGACAGCCTCTAACTATGGCTACACCTTC
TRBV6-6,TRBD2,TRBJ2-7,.,CASSYQGGGYEQYF,TGTGCCAGCAGTTACCAGGGCGGGGGGTACGAGCAGTACTTC
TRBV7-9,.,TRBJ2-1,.,CASSFPPGVSYNEQFF,TGTGCCAGCAGCTTCCCCCCGGGGGTCTCCTACAATGAGCAGTTCTTC
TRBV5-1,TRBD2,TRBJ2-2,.,CASSLDITSGSGIGELFF,TGCGCCAGCAGCTTAGATATTACTAGCGGGAGTGGTATCGGGGAGCTGTTTTTT
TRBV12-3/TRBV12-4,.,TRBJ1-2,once,CASRGEANYGYTF,TGTGCCAGCAGAGGGGAAGCTAACTATGGCTACACCTTC
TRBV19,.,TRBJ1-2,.,CASTEAPSAAGYTF,TGTGCCAGTACGGAGGCACCCTCGGCCGCGGGCTACACCTTC
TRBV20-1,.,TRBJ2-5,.,CSASNQETQYF,TGCAGTGCTAGCAATCAAGAGACCCAGTACTTC
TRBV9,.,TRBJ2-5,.,CASSVEQGRGQETQYF,TGTGCCAGCAGCGTAGAGCAGGGGAGGGGGCAAGAGACCCAGTACTTC
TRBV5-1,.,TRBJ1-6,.,CASSSGSYNSPLHF,TGCGCCAGCAGTTCGGGCTCCTATAATTCACCCCTCCACTTT
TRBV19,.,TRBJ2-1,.,CASKGGSYNEQFF,TGTGCCAGTAAGGGAGGCTCCTACAATGAGCAGTTCTTC
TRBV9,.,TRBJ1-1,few,CASSVGASTEAFF,TGTGCCAGCAGCGTAGGGGCGAGCACTGAAGCTTTCTTT
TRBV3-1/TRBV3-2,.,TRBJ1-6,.,CASSQEAGRLHF,TGTGCCAGCAGCCAAGAGGCGGGGCGCCTCCACTTT